The rows below give T cell receptor beta chains drawn from one sample of a study of blood T cell repertoires in COVID-19. Generated by immunoSEQ multiplex PCR, the TCRdb table keeps only in-frame clones and is missing some. The sample records 150,000 or so clones, 81% being singletons. The sequencing sample was made of PBMCs or T cells enriched from blood (not recorded which). Source of these receptors: a woman in her 40s with acute COVID-19. The CDR3 runs from the conserved cysteine through the conserved F or W. Fields, in order: V gene, J gene, clone size, D gene, CDR3 protein, CDR3 DNA. The D gene is left open where the match is weak. Only some rows state a clone size, as once, few, many or a class for expanded clones.

V gene: TRBV19
J gene: TRBJ1-4
clone size: -
D gene: -
CDR3 protein: CASSIKQANEKLFF
CDR3 DNA: TGTGCCAGTAGTATAAAGCAAGCTAATGAAAAACTGTTTTTT

V gene: TRBV5-6
J gene: TRBJ2-7
clone size: -
D gene: -
CDR3 protein: CASSLKLSGDGSFLEQYF
CDR3 DNA: TGTGCCAGCAGCTTGAAGCTGTCAGGGGACGGCTCTTTCCTGGAGCAGTACTTC

V gene: TRBV5-1
J gene: TRBJ1-2
clone size: once
D gene: -
CDR3 protein: CASSLDGRAEGYTF
CDR3 DNA: TGCGCCAGCAGCTTGGACGGGCGGGCGGAGGGCTACACCTTC

V gene: TRBV6-5
J gene: TRBJ2-7
clone size: once
D gene: TRBD2
CDR3 protein: CASSSGTSPHEQYF
CDR3 DNA: TGTGCCAGCAGTTCCGGGACTAGTCCCCACGAGCAGTACTTC

V gene: TRBV4-2
J gene: TRBJ2-1
clone size: -
D gene: TRBD2
CDR3 protein: CASSQSAGGLYNEQFF
CDR3 DNA: TGTGCCAGCAGCCAATCAGCGGGAGGGCTTTACAATGAGCAGTTCTTC

V gene: TRBV30
J gene: TRBJ1-4
clone size: -
D gene: -
CDR3 protein: CAWSGDKKLFF
CDR3 DNA: TGTGCCTGGAGTGGGGACAAAAAACTGTTTTTT

V gene: TRBV28
J gene: TRBJ1-2
clone size: -
D gene: TRBD1
CDR3 protein: CASSFTDRIYYGYTF
CDR3 DNA: TGTGCCAGCAGTTTTACGGACAGGATCTATTATGGCTACACCTTC

V gene: TRBV11-2
J gene: TRBJ2-2
clone size: once
D gene: -
CDR3 protein: CASRKEQNTGELFF
CDR3 DNA: TGTGCCAGCAGGAAAGAGCAAAACACCGGGGAGCTGTTTTTT

V gene: TRBV20-1
J gene: TRBJ1-2
clone size: -
D gene: TRBD1
CDR3 protein: CSAGRQGGYTF
CDR3 DNA: TGCAGTGCTGGCAGACAGGGTGGCTACACCTTC

V gene: TRBV19
J gene: TRBJ2-5
clone size: -
D gene: TRBD2
CDR3 protein: CASSPRNGASGRAVWETQYF
CDR3 DNA: TGTGCCAGTAGTCCAAGAAATGGGGCTAGCGGGAGGGCCGTGTGGGAGACCCAGTACTTC

V gene: TRBV11-3
J gene: TRBJ2-1
clone size: once
D gene: TRBD2
CDR3 protein: CASSGISGSYNEQFF
CDR3 DNA: TGTGCCAGCAGTGGGATTAGCGGGAGCTACAATGAGCAGTTCTTC